Listed below are T cell receptor beta chains from one sample, sequenced in a study of T cells in Graves' hyperthyroidism and ophthalmopathy. MiXCR, applied by TCRdb to the multiplex PCR reads, yields one record per CDR3 protein. The sample lists fewer than 650,000 distinct CDR3 sequences; about 15% were seen once. Material: blood. These receptors were taken from a woman in her twenties or thirties with Graves' hyperthyroidism that later progressed to Graves' ophthalmopathy. The CDR3 runs from the conserved cysteine through the conserved F or W. The D gene is left open where the match is weak.

-,TRBV12-3/TRBV12-4,CASSETDTGELFF
TRBD2,TRBV29-1,CSVETSGAYEQYF
TRBD1,TRBV10-3,CAISELYRDRVQETQYF
TRBD2,TRBV6-1,CASSFLSSGKNEQFF
-,TRBV6-5,CASSYPDISGANVLTF
-,TRBV20-1,CSALGTVNTGELFF
-,TRBV29-1,CSVELGRLATEAFF
-,TRBV5-1,CASSLERGVSGNTIYF
-,TRBV30,CAWGVGSAGELFF
TRBD1,TRBV3-1,CASNLRGTGGVGYGYTF
TRBD1,TRBV28,CASSLDRVGAFF
TRBD2,TRBV6-5,CASSFGVAGAADTQYF
-,TRBV29-1,CSVADTHSYEQYF
-,TRBV7-8,CASSFYNNEQFF
TRBD1,TRBV29-1,CSVGQGQNYGYTF
TRBD2,TRBV5-5,CASSLVSGGTSSTDTQYF
-,TRBV19,CASSILGRTGVLGYTF
TRBD1,TRBV3-1,CASSQSQGAYQETQYF